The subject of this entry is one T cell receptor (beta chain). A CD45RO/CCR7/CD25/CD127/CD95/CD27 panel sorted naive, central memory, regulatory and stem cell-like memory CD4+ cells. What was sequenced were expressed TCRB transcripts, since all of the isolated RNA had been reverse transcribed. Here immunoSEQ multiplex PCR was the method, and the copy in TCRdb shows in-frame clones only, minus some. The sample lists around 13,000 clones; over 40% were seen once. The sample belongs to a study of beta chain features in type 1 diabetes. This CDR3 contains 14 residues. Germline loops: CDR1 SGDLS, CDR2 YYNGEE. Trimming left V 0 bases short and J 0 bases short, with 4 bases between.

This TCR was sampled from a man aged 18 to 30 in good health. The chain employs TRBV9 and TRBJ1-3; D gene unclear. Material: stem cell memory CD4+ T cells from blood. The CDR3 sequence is CASSVAVSGNTIYF. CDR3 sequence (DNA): TGTGCCAGCAGCGTAGCTGTCTCTGGAAACACCATATATTTT.